This record covers a single T cell receptor (beta chain). Its specificity is not known. This sample is part of a study of cytomegalovirus exposure and HLA in healthy donors. Points from the study as a whole: It was reported that the classifier diagnosed cytomegalovirus status with high specificity and sensitivity in both the original and validation cohorts. The study found most TCR sequences rare, yet found some public TCRs in many donors.

The CDR3 length is 12 residues. Germline V gives CDR1 SGHRS, CDR2 YFSETQ. V dropped 0 bases and J dropped 6 bases, with 3 bases sitting between them. The study ran its PCR with 60 Vbeta and 13 Jbeta primers. Profiling relied on immunoSEQ multiplex PCR, and the TCRdb table lists in-frame clones only, not all of them. The sample has fewer than 150,000 clones; roughly 79% are singletons. This chain links TRBV5-1 with TRBJ2-2; no firm D call. Material: PBMCs. This receptor was identified in a male donor in good health and CMV-seronegative. In nucleotides, the CDR3 is TGCGCCAGCAGCTTGGTCTCCGGGGAGCTGTTTTTT. This translates into CASSLVSGELFF.